This T cell receptor beta chain was captured by sequencing in a study of molecular identifiers for immune sequencing clone quantification. V lost 5 bases to trimming and J lost 2 bases, with 16 bases between them. Per the germline V gene, CDR1 is SQVTM and CDR2 is ANQGSEA. CDR3 length: 16 residues. This clonotype was detected many times. TCRdb recomputed calls from the PCR reads with MiXCR, one row per CDR3 protein. Among 460,000 or so distinct CDR3 sequences listed, 25% were seen once. The sample comprised naive CD8+ T cells from blood, with Jurkat cell RNA spiked in. Subset of the sample: FACS-sorted CD8+CD4-CCR7+CD45RA+ naive T cells. The gene calls are TRBV29-1 and TRBJ2-6; D ambiguous. The TCR was taken from a human donor in good health. Some libraries in this study had Jurkat cell RNA spiked in. This CDR3 is CSVLPSPPAGANVLTF. CDR3 nucleotides: TGCAGCGTTCTCCCTTCTCCTCCCGCTGGGGCCAACGTCCTGACTTTC.